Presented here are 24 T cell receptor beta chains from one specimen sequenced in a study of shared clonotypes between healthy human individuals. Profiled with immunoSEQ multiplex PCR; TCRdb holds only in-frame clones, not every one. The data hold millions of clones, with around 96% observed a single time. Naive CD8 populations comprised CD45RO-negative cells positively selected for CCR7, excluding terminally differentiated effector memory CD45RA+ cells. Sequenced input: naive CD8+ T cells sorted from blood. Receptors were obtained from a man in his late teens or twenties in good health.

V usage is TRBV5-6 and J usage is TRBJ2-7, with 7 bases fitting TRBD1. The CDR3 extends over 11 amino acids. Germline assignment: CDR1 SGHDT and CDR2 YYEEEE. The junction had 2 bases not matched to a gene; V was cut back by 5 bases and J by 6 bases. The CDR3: CASSTGVEQYF. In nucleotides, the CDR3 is TGTGCCAGCAGTACAGGGGTCGAGCAGTACTTC. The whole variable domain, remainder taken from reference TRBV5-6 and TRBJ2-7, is DAGVTQSPTHLIKTRGQQVTLRCSPKSGHDTVSWYQQALGQGPQFIFQYYEEEERQRGNFPDRFSGHQFPNYSSELNVNALLLGDSALYLCASSTGVEQYFGPGTRLTVT.

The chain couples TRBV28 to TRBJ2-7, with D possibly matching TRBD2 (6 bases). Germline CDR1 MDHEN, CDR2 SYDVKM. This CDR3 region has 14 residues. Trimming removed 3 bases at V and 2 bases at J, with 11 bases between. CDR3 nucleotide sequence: TGTGCCAGCAGTTTGGGACCTAGCGCCTACGAGCAGTACTTC. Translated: CASSLGPSAYEQYF.

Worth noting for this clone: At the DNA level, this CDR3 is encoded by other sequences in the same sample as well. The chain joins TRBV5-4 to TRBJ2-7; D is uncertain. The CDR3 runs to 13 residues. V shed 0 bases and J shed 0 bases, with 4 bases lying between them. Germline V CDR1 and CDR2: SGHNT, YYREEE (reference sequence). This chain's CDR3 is CASSLGSSYEQYF. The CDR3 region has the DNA TGTGCCAGCAGCTTGGGTTCCTCCTACGAGCAGTACTTC.

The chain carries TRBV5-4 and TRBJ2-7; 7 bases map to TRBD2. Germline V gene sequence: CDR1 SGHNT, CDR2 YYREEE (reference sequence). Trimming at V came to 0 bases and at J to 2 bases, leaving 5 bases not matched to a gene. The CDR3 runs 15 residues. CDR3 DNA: TGTGCCAGCAGCTTGGTGGGGGGGTCGACCTACGAGCAGTACTTC. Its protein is CASSLVGGSTYEQYF.

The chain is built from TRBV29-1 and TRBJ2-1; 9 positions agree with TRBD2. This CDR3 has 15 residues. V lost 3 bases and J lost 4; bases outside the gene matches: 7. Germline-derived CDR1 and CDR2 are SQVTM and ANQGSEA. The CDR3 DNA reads TGCAGCGTTGAGTCGTCTAGCGGGACGTACAATGAGCAGTTCTTC. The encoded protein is CSVESSSGTYNEQFF.

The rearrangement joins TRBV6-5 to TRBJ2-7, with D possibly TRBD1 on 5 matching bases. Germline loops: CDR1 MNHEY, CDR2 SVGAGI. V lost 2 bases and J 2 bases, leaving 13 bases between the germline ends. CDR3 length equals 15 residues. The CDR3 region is CASSYGQGITYEQYF. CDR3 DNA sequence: TGTGCCAGCAGTTACGGGCAGGGTATCACCTACGAGCAGTACTTC.

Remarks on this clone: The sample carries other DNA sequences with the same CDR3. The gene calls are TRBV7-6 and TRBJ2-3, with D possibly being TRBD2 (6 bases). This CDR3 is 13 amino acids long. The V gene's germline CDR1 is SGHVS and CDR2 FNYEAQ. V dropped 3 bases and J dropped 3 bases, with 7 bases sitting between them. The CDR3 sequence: CASSLEGTDTQYF. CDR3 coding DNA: TGTGCCAGCAGCTTGGAGGGGACAGATACGCAGTATTTT.

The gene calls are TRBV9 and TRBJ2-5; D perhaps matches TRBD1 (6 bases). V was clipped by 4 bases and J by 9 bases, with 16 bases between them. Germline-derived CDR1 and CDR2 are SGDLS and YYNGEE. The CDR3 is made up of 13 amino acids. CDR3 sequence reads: CASSPRDTVPQYF. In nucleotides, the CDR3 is TGTGCCAGCAGCCCCCGGGACACGGTCCCCCAGTACTTC.

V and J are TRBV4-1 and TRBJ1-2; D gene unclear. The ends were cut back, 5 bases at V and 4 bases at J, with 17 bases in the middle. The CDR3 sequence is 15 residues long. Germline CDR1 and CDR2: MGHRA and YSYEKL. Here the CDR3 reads CASSSPDGFLYGYTF. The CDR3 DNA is TGCGCCAGCAGCTCCCCAGACGGATTTCTCTATGGCTACACCTTC.

In nucleotides, the CDR3 is TGCGCCAGCAGTGAGTCGAGGGCATCGTACCAAGAGACCCAGTACTTC. This codes for CASSESRASYQETQYF. The genes are TRBV10-2 and TRBJ2-5; the D gene is possibly TRBD2 (5 bases). Between the trimmed V and J ends, which lost 0 bases and 0 bases, there was a span of 11 bases. The CDR3 has 16 amino acids. Germline V gene data show CDR1 as WSHSY and CDR2 as SAAADI.

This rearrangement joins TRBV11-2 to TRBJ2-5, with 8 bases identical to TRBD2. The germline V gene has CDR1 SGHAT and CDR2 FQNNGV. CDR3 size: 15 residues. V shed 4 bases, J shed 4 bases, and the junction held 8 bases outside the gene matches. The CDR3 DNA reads TGTGCCAGCAGCTCTCCCGGGAGGGAAGGAGAGACCCAGTACTTC. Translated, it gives CASSSPGREGETQYF.

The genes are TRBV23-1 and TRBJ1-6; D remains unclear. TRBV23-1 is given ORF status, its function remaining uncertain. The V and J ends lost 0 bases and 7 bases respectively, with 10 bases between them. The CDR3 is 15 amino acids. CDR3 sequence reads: CASSQSRQVNSPLHF. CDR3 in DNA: TGCGCCAGCAGTCAATCACGCCAGGTAAATTCACCCCTCCACTTT.

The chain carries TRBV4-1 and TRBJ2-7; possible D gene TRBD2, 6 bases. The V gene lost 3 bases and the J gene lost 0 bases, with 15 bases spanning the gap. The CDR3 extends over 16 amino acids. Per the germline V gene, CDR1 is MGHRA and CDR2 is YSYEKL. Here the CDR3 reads CASSHVSGTPSYEQYF. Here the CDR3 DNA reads TGCGCCAGCAGCCACGTATCCGGGACTCCCTCCTACGAGCAGTACTTC.

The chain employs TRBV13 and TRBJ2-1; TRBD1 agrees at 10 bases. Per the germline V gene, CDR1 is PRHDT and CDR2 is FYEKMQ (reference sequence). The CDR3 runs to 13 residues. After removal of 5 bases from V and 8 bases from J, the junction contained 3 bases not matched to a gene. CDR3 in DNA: TGTGCCAGCAGCCCTGGGACAGGGGATGAGCAGTTCTTC. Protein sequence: CASSPGTGDEQFF. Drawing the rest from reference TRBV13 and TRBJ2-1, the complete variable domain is AAGVIQSPRHLIKEKRETATLKCYPIPRHDTVYWYQQGPGQDPQFLISFYEKMQSDKGSIPDRFSAQQFSDYHSELNMSSLELGDSALYFCASSPGTGDEQFFGPGTRLTVL.

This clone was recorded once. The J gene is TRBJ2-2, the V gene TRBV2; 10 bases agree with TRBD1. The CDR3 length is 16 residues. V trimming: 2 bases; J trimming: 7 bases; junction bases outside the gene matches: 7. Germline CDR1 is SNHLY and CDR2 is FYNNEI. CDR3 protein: CASSEPRTGGGGELFF. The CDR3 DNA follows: TGTGCCAGCAGTGAACCACGGACAGGGGGAGGCGGGGAGCTGTTTTTT.

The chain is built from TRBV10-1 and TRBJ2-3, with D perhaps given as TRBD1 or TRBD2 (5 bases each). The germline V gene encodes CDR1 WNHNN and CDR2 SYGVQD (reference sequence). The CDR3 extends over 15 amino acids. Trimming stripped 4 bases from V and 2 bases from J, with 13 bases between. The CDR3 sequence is CASSVGTSSTDTQYF. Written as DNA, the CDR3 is TGCGCCAGCAGTGTCGGGACCTCCTCCACAGATACGCAGTATTTT.

Here the CDR3 reads CASSLAGINYEQYF. CDR3 coding DNA: TGCGCCAGCAGCTTGGCTGGGATCAACTACGAGCAGTACTTC. The J gene is TRBJ2-7, the V gene TRBV5-1; D gene uncertain. Germline lookup yields CDR1 SGHRS and CDR2 YFSETQ. V lost 0 bases and J 3 bases, leaving 10 bases between the germline ends. The length of the CDR3 is 14 residues.

In DNA, the CDR3 is TGTGCCAGCAGTTTACTCTCCCCGACAACTAATGAAAAACTGTTTTTT. Amino acids: CASSLLSPTTNEKLFF. This rearrangement joins TRBV27 to TRBJ1-4; D is unresolved. Per the germline V gene, CDR1 is MNHEY and CDR2 is SMNVEV (reference sequence). Trimming cost V 2 bases and J 0 bases, with 10 bases left between them. This CDR3 is built from 16 residues.

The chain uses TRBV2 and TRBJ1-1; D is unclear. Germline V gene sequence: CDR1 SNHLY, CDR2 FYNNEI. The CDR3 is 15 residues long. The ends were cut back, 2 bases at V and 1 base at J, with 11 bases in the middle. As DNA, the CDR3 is TGTGCCAGCAGTGAATTTGTGACAACGAACACTGAAGCTTTCTTT. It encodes CASSEFVTTNTEAFF.

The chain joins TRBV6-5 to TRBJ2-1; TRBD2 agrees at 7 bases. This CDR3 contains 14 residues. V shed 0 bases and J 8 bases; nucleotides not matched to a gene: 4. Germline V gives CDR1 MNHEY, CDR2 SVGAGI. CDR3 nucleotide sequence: TGTGCCAGCAGTTACTCGAGGGGACTACATGAGCAGTTCTTC. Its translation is CASSYSRGLHEQFF.

The CDR3 loop is CASSSLTSGASTDTQYF. The CDR3 DNA reads TGTGCCAGCAGCTCCCTGACTAGCGGGGCTAGCACAGATACGCAGTATTTT. This chain joins TRBV13 and TRBJ2-3; 11 nucleotides match TRBD2. The germline gives CDR1 PRHDT, CDR2 FYEKMQ (reference sequence). The CDR3 is 17 residues long. With 4 bases clipped from V and 0 bases from J, the junction kept 6 bases outside the gene matches.

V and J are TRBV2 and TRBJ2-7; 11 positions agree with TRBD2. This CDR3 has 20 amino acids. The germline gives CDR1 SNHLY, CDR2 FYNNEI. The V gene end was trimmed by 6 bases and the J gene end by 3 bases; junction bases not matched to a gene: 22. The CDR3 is CASRTTGAGLAGLKGYEQYF. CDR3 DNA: TGTGCCAGCAGAACTACAGGGGCCGGACTAGCGGGTCTAAAAGGCTACGAGCAGTACTTC.

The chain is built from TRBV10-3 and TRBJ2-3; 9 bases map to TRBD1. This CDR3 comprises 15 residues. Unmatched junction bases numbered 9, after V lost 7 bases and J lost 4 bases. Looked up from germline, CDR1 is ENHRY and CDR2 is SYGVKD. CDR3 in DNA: TGTGCCATCACCAGGGACAGGGACCCTGCAGATACGCAGTATTTT. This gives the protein CAITRDRDPADTQYF.

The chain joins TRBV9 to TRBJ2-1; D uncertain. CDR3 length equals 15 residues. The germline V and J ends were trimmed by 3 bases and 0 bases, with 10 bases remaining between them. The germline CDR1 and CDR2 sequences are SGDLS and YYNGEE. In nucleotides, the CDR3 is TGTGCCAGCAGCGGAAGCGAATCCTCCTACAATGAGCAGTTCTTC. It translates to CASSGSESSYNEQFF.